The rows below give T cell receptor beta chains drawn from one sample of a study of T cell repertoires in cytomegalovirus infection. These TCRs are of unknown antigen specificity. TCRdb analysed the reads with MiXCR anew, one entry per CDR3 protein. The sample has some 110,000 distinct CDR3 sequences, around 9.1% seen once; the top ten hold approximately 33%. The sequenced sample consisted of PBMCs, sequenced either directly or after in vitro stimulation (not recorded which). The source of these receptors is a human donor in good health (CMV status not recorded). Some clones in this sample may be carry-over from other donors' samples. Each CDR3 is given with its conserved first and last residue. Fields, in order: V gene, clone size, D gene, J gene, CDR3 DNA, CDR3 protein. The D gene is left open where the match is weak. A row's size may be missing; if present it is once, few, many or a size class.

v_call: TRBV25-1
clone_size: few
d_call: .
j_call: TRBJ2-1
cdr3_nt: TGTGCCAGCAGTGGCAGCGGCCTCTACAATGAGCAGTTCTTC
cdr3_aa: CASSGSGLYNEQFF

v_call: TRBV19
clone_size: .
d_call: TRBD1
j_call: TRBJ1-4
cdr3_nt: TGTGCCAGCCGGGACAGGGGAACAACTAATGAAAAACTGTTTTTT
cdr3_aa: CASRDRGTTNEKLFF

v_call: TRBV12-3/TRBV12-4
clone_size: .
d_call: TRBD1
j_call: TRBJ1-5
cdr3_nt: TGTGCCAGCAGTTTGGGGACAGACAATCAGCCCCAGCATTTT
cdr3_aa: CASSLGTDNQPQHF

v_call: TRBV29-1
clone_size: few
d_call: TRBD1
j_call: TRBJ1-2
cdr3_nt: TGCAGCGCCCCAGGGGGGGATGGCTACACCTTC
cdr3_aa: CSAPGGDGYTF

v_call: TRBV4-3
clone_size: many
d_call: .
j_call: TRBJ1-4
cdr3_nt: TGCGCCAGCAGCCAACTACAGGGCTTTAATGAAAAACTGTTTTTT
cdr3_aa: CASSQLQGFNEKLFF

v_call: TRBV27
clone_size: .
d_call: TRBD2
j_call: TRBJ2-1
cdr3_nt: TGTGCCAGCAGTTTATCTAGCGGGAGAGAGCAGTTCTTC
cdr3_aa: CASSLSSGREQFF

v_call: TRBV10-2
clone_size: .
d_call: .
j_call: TRBJ2-5
cdr3_nt: TGCGCCAGCAGTGACAGGGAGACCCAGTACTTC
cdr3_aa: CASSDRETQYF

v_call: TRBV6-5
clone_size: .
d_call: TRBD1
j_call: TRBJ1-1
cdr3_nt: TGTGCCAGCAGTTACCCTTTCCAGGGGGCTAGGGCTTTCTTT
cdr3_aa: CASSYPFQGARAFF

v_call: TRBV15
clone_size: .
d_call: .
j_call: TRBJ1-1
cdr3_nt: TGTGCCACCAGCAGAGAAACACTGAACACTGAAGCTTTCTTT
cdr3_aa: CATSRETLNTEAFF

v_call: TRBV12-5
clone_size: .
d_call: TRBD2
j_call: TRBJ2-3
cdr3_nt: TGTGCTAGTGGTCTCCCCCCGGGACTAGTAAATACGCAGTATTTT
cdr3_aa: CASGLPPGLVNTQYF

v_call: TRBV7-2
clone_size: many
d_call: .
j_call: TRBJ1-5
cdr3_nt: TGTGCCAGCAGCTTATACGGGAATCAGCCCCAGCATTTT
cdr3_aa: CASSLYGNQPQHF

v_call: TRBV2
clone_size: .
d_call: TRBD1
j_call: TRBJ1-1
cdr3_nt: TGTGCCAGCAGTGTTCAGGACAGGGGAGCTTTCTTT
cdr3_aa: CASSVQDRGAFF

v_call: TRBV13
clone_size: many
d_call: TRBD1
j_call: TRBJ2-1
cdr3_nt: TGTGCCAGCAGAAGGACAGGGGGCGCGTACAATGAGCAGTTCTTC
cdr3_aa: CASRRTGGAYNEQFF

v_call: TRBV7-2
clone_size: many
d_call: .
j_call: TRBJ2-7
cdr3_nt: TGTGCCAGCAGCCCTAATAGGGCGGTCTACGAGCAGTACTTC
cdr3_aa: CASSPNRAVYEQYF

v_call: TRBV5-1
clone_size: few
d_call: TRBD1
j_call: TRBJ2-6
cdr3_nt: TGCGCCAGCAGCCCCTCCCCCGGGACAGGGGGATTCGCCGGGGCCAACGTCCTGACTTTC
cdr3_aa: CASSPSPGTGGFAGANVLTF

v_call: TRBV7-8
clone_size: many
d_call: TRBD2
j_call: TRBJ2-3
cdr3_nt: TGTGCCAGCAGCTTAACAAAGACTAGCGGGGCCACAGATACGCAGTATTTT
cdr3_aa: CASSLTKTSGATDTQYF

v_call: TRBV20-1
clone_size: few
d_call: .
j_call: TRBJ2-2
cdr3_nt: TGCAGTGCTAGGGGAAGGATACGAAACACCGGGGAGCTGTTTTTT
cdr3_aa: CSARGRIRNTGELFF

v_call: TRBV7-2
clone_size: many
d_call: TRBD2
j_call: TRBJ2-2
cdr3_nt: TGTGCCAGCAGCTTAGCGCGGGCCGGACTAGCGGGAGGGCGGCGTGGCACCGGGGAGCTGTTTTTT
cdr3_aa: CASSLARAGLAGGRRGTGELFF

v_call: TRBV28
clone_size: .
d_call: TRBD2
j_call: TRBJ2-5
cdr3_nt: TGTGCCAGCAGTCCCCGGGACTATCGAGGGGAGACCCAGTACTTC
cdr3_aa: CASSPRDYRGETQYF

v_call: TRBV12-3/TRBV12-4
clone_size: many
d_call: TRBD2
j_call: TRBJ2-1
cdr3_nt: TGTGCCAGCAGTTGGGTAGCGGGAGGGCTTCTCATCTACAATGAGCAGTTCTTC
cdr3_aa: CASSWVAGGLLIYNEQFF

v_call: TRBV7-9
clone_size: many
d_call: .
j_call: TRBJ1-1
cdr3_nt: TGTGCCAGCAGCTACCGACAGTTAACGTATACTGAAGCTTTCTTT
cdr3_aa: CASSYRQLTYTEAFF

v_call: TRBV20-1
clone_size: many
d_call: TRBD2
j_call: TRBJ2-3
cdr3_nt: TGCAGTGCTAGTCGTAGACTAGCGGGATCCTTCACAGATACGCAGTATTTT
cdr3_aa: CSASRRLAGSFTDTQYF

v_call: TRBV11-2
clone_size: many
d_call: .
j_call: TRBJ1-2
cdr3_nt: TGTGCCAGCCGGTCAGCCCAATTTACCGTCTATGGCTACACCTTC
cdr3_aa: CASRSAQFTVYGYTF

v_call: TRBV6-2/TRBV6-3
clone_size: few
d_call: TRBD1
j_call: TRBJ1-6
cdr3_nt: TGTGCCAGCAGCGACCCGGGACAGGCATCACCCCTCCACTTT
cdr3_aa: CASSDPGQASPLHF

v_call: TRBV5-5
clone_size: many
d_call: .
j_call: TRBJ2-1
cdr3_nt: TGTGCCAGCAGCTTGGATTTAGTACCCGCACGGTCCTACAATGAGCAGTTCTTC
cdr3_aa: CASSLDLVPARSYNEQFF

v_call: TRBV2
clone_size: many
d_call: .
j_call: TRBJ2-1
cdr3_nt: TGTGCCAGCAGACCCGGACTCGGGGATGAGCAGTTCTTC
cdr3_aa: CASRPGLGDEQFF

v_call: TRBV10-3
clone_size: few
d_call: TRBD2
j_call: TRBJ2-1
cdr3_nt: TGTGCCATCAGTAGGGGACTAGCGGGTAACAATGAGCAGTTCTTC
cdr3_aa: CAISRGLAGNNEQFF

v_call: TRBV7-2
clone_size: many
d_call: .
j_call: TRBJ2-7
cdr3_nt: TGTGCCAGCAGCTCCGGCCGTGGACAGCACTACGAGCAGTACTTC
cdr3_aa: CASSSGRGQHYEQYF

v_call: TRBV28
clone_size: many
d_call: TRBD1
j_call: TRBJ1-6
cdr3_nt: TGTGCCAGCGGTTCACCTGGGCGGCGGACAGGGCCTGCTAATTCACCCCTCCACTTT
cdr3_aa: CASGSPGRRTGPANSPLHF

v_call: TRBV7-2
clone_size: many
d_call: .
j_call: TRBJ1-4
cdr3_nt: TGTGCCAGCAGCTTAGCGGGGATAGGGTATAATGAAAAACTGTTTTTT
cdr3_aa: CASSLAGIGYNEKLFF

v_call: TRBV28
clone_size: many
d_call: TRBD2
j_call: TRBJ2-3
cdr3_nt: TGTGCCAGCAGTACCGGAGCGGGAGGATCAGATACGCAGTATTTT
cdr3_aa: CASSTGAGGSDTQYF

v_call: TRBV19
clone_size: many
d_call: TRBD1
j_call: TRBJ1-2
cdr3_nt: TGTGCCAGTATTGCGACAGGGTTCACCTATGGCTACACCTTC
cdr3_aa: CASIATGFTYGYTF

v_call: TRBV28
clone_size: many
d_call: TRBD2
j_call: TRBJ2-5
cdr3_nt: TGTGCCAGCACGCTAGCGGGAGGTCAAGAGACCCAGTACTTC
cdr3_aa: CASTLAGGQETQYF

v_call: TRBV7-8
clone_size: many
d_call: .
j_call: TRBJ2-3
cdr3_nt: TGTGCCAGCAGCTTAAGGACTACCACAGATACGCAGTATTTT
cdr3_aa: CASSLRTTTDTQYF

v_call: TRBV7-9
clone_size: few
d_call: TRBD1
j_call: TRBJ1-1
cdr3_nt: TGTGCCAGCAGCTCCCAGGGGGGGTTGACTGAAGCTTTCTTT
cdr3_aa: CASSSQGGLTEAFF

v_call: TRBV25-1
clone_size: many
d_call: TRBD1
j_call: TRBJ1-6
cdr3_nt: TGTGCCAGCAGTGACCCGACAGGGGGAGGTTCACCCCTCCACTTT
cdr3_aa: CASSDPTGGGSPLHF

v_call: TRBV30
clone_size: .
d_call: .
j_call: TRBJ1-2
cdr3_nt: TGTGCCTGGAGTCACCCCATGGCTGACTATGGCTACACCTTC
cdr3_aa: CAWSHPMADYGYTF

v_call: TRBV5-6
clone_size: few
d_call: TRBD2
j_call: TRBJ2-1
cdr3_nt: TGTGCCAGCAGCTGGGGGGAAACGCGGGGGGAGCAGTTCTTC
cdr3_aa: CASSWGETRGEQFF

v_call: TRBV28
clone_size: few
d_call: .
j_call: TRBJ2-5
cdr3_nt: TGTGCCAGCGGGAGAATACAGGAGACCCAGTACTTC
cdr3_aa: CASGRIQETQYF

v_call: TRBV18
clone_size: many
d_call: .
j_call: TRBJ2-1
cdr3_nt: TGTGCCAGCTCACCCCCGTCGGCCGCCTACAATGAGCAGTTCTTC
cdr3_aa: CASSPPSAAYNEQFF

v_call: TRBV5-6
clone_size: .
d_call: .
j_call: TRBJ2-1
cdr3_nt: TGTGCCAGCAGCTTGCCAGCGGGCTACAATGAGCAGTTCTTC
cdr3_aa: CASSLPAGYNEQFF

v_call: TRBV5-1
clone_size: .
d_call: .
j_call: TRBJ1-1
cdr3_nt: TGCGCCAGCAGCCCGCAAGGTGTTAGGGGCCCTCTGATCACTGAAGCTTTCTTT
cdr3_aa: CASSPQGVRGPLITEAFF

v_call: TRBV20-1
clone_size: many
d_call: .
j_call: TRBJ1-6
cdr3_nt: TGCAGTCTTCTGGACAGATCTAACTATAATTCACCCCTCCACTTT
cdr3_aa: CSLLDRSNYNSPLHF

v_call: TRBV4-1
clone_size: .
d_call: .
j_call: TRBJ1-2
cdr3_nt: TGCGCCAGCAGCATCCGAGCGGGGGCTCCGCAGGGCTACACCTTC
cdr3_aa: CASSIRAGAPQGYTF

v_call: TRBV6-6
clone_size: few
d_call: .
j_call: TRBJ2-1
cdr3_nt: TGTGCCAGCAGTTTTATCAATGAGCAGTTCTTC
cdr3_aa: CASSFINEQFF

v_call: TRBV7-2
clone_size: .
d_call: .
j_call: TRBJ2-1
cdr3_nt: TGTGCCAGCAGCTTAGGGAGGTCGGGCAATGAGCAGTTCTTC
cdr3_aa: CASSLGRSGNEQFF